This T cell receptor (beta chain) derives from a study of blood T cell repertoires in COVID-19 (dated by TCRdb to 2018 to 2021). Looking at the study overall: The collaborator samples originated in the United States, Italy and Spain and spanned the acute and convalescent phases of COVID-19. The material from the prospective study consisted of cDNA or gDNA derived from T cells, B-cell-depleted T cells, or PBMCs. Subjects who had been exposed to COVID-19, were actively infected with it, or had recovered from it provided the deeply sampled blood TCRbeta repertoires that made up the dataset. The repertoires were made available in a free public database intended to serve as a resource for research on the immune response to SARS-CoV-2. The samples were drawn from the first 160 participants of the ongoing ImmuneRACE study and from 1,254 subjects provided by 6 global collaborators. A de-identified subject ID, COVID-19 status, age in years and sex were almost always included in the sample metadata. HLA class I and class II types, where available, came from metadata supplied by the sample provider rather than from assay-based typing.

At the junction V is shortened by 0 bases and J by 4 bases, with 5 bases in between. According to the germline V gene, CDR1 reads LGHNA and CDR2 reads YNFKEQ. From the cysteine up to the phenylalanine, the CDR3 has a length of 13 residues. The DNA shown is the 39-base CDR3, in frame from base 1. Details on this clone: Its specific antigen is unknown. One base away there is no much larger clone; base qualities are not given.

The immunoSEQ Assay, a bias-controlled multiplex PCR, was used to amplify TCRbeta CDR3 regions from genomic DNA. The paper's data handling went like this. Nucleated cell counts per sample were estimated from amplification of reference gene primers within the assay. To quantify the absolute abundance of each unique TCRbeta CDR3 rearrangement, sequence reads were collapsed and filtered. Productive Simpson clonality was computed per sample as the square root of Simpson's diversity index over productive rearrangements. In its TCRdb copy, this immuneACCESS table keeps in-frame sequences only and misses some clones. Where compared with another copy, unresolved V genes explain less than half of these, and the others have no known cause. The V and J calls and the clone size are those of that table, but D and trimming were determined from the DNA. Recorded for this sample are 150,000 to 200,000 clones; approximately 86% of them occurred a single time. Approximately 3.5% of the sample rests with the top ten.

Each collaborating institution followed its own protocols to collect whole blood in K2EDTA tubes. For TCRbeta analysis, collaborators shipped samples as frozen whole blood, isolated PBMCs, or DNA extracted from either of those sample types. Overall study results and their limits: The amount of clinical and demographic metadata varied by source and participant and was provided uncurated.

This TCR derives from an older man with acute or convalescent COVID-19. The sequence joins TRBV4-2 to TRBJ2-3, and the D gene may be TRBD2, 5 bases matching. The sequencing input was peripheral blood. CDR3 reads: CASSQDSADTQYF. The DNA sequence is TGTGCCAGCAGCCAAGATAGCGCAGATACGCAGTATTTT.